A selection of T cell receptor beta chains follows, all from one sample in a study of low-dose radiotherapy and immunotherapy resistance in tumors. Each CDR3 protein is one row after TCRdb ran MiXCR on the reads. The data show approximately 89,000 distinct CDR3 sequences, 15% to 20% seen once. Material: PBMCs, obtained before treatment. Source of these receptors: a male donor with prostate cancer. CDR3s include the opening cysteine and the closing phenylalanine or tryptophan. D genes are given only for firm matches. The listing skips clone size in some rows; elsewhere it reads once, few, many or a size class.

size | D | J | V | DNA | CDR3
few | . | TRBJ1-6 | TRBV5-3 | TGTGCCAGCAACTCCGTAGGACGGGATAATTCACCCCTCCACTTT | CASNSVGRDNSPLHF
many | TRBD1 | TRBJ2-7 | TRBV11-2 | TGTGCCAGCAGCTTATCCAGGGGGTGGTACGAGCAGTACTTC | CASSLSRGWYEQYF
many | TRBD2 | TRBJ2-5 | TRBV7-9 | TGTGCCAGCAGCCCTAGCGGGGCTCAAGAGACCCAGTACTTC | CASSPSGAQETQYF
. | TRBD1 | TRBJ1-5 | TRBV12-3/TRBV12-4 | TGTGCCAGCAGGGGAGGACAGGAGGGCCATCAGCCCCAGCATTTT | CASRGGQEGHQPQHF
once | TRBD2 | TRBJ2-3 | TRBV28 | TGTGCCAGCAGTTTACGTAAAGGCCCTCGCTTAGCGGGGGGGCTTGGCACAGATACGCAGTATTTT | CASSLRKGPRLAGGLGTDTQYF
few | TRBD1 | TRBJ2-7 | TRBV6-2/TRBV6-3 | TGTGCCAGCAGTTTCCTTACCGGGACAGGGGTCTACGAGCAGTACTTC | CASSFLTGTGVYEQYF
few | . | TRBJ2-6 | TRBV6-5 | TGTGCCAGCAGTGAAGTATACTCTGGGGCCAACGTCCTGACTTTC | CASSEVYSGANVLTF
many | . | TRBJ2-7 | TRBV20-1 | TGCAGTGCTAGAGATCGAGGGGGGACAGTTACACAGCAGTACTTC | CSARDRGGTVTQQYF
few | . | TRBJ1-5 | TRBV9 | TGTGCCAGCAGCGTAGGGGGTGGCAATCAGCCCCAGCATTTT | CASSVGGGNQPQHF
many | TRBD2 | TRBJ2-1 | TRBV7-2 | TGTGCCAGCAGGATAGGGACTAGCGGGGCGGGGGAGCAGTTCTTC | CASRIGTSGAGEQFF
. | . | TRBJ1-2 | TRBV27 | TGTGCCAGCAGTTCCCCATTGCAGGGCGTATATGGCTACACCTTC | CASSSPLQGVYGYTF
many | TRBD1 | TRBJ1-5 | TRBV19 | TGTGCCAGTAGACAGGGACAGATCGGCAATCAGCCCCAGCATTTT | CASRQGQIGNQPQHF
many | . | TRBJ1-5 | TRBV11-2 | TGTGCCAGCAGCTTAGGGGACTCGGGGGGCAATCAGCCCCAGCATTTT | CASSLGDSGGNQPQHF
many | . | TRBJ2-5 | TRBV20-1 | TGCAGTGCTAGAGATACGGCGCAGGGGACCCAGTACTTC | CSARDTAQGTQYF
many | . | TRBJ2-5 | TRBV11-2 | TGTGCCAGCATCATAGGAGGGGGCTCGGAGACCCAGTACTTC | CASIIGGGSETQYF
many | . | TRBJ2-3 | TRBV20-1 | TGCAGTGCTAGGTTCGCAGATACGCAGTATTTT | CSARFADTQYF
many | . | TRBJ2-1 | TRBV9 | TGTGCCAGCACCTCGGAGGGGCACAATGAGCAGTTCTTC | CASTSEGHNEQFF
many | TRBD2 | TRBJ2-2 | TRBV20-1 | TGCAGTGCCCCTAGCGGGACGTCCGGGGAGCTGTTTTTT | CSAPSGTSGELFF
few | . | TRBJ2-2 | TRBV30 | TGTGCCTGGACCCTACCGCCCGGGACACTAGCGAACACCGGGGAGCTGTTTTTT | CAWTLPPGTLANTGELFF
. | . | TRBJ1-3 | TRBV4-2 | TGTGCCAGCAGCCAAGTCTTAGTCAGCACCAAAAGCTCTGGAAACACCATATATTTT | CASSQVLVSTKSSGNTIYF
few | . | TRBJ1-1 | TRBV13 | TGTGCCAGCAGACTACGAGGGGGACGGAACACTGAAGCTTTCTTT | CASRLRGGRNTEAFF
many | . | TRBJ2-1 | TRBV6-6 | TGTGCCAGCAGTAAGTCTGAGCAGTTCTTC | CASSKSEQFF
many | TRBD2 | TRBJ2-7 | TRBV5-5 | TGTGCCAGCAGCTCCGATAGCGGGAGTTATTCCTACGAGCAGTACTTC | CASSSDSGSYSYEQYF
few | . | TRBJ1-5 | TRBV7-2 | TGTGCCAGCAGCTTAGAAGGTGGCAATCAGCCCCAGCATTTT | CASSLEGGNQPQHF
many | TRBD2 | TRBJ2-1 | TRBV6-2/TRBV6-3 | TGTGCCAGCAGGCCCATAGCGGGAGGGCCCTCCAATGAGCAGTTCTTC | CASRPIAGGPSNEQFF
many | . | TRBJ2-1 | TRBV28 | TGTGCCAGCAGTGCACCGGGACTCCGGAGCGAGCAGTTCTTC | CASSAPGLRSEQFF
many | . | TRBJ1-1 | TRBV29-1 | TGCAGCGTTGACGGCGTGGGGGGCACTGAAGCTTTCTTT | CSVDGVGGTEAFF
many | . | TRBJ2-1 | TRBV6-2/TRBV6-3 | TGTGCCAGTACCCAGGGTTCACCCTCCTACAATGAGCAGTTCTTC | CASTQGSPSYNEQFF
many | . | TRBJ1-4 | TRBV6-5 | TGTGCCAGCACCAACCGAGGGGGTGGGGAAAAACTGTTTTTT | CASTNRGGGEKLFF
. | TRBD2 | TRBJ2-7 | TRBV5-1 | TGCGCCAGCAGCGAAGGGACTAGCGCCTTAGGTGGAGGCGTCGAGCAGTACTTC | CASSEGTSALGGGVEQYF
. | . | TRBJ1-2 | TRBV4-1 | TGCGCCAGCAGCACCGACGAGGGTTTTTCGTATGGCTACACCTTC | CASSTDEGFSYGYTF
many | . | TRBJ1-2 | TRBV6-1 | TGTGCCAGCAGGGATACCGGACAAACGAATTTACATGGCTACACCTTC | CASRDTGQTNLHGYTF
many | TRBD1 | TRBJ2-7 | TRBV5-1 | TGCGCCAGCAGCTTGCAACAGGGGGCGGGTGAGCAGTACTTC | CASSLQQGAGEQYF
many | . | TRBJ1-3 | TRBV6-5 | TGTGCCAGCAGTCCGACGAGGCCCTCTGGAAACACCATATATTTT | CASSPTRPSGNTIYF
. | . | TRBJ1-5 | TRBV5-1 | TGCGCCAGCAGCTGGGGTGGGCACTCCAATCAGCCCCCCCAGCATTTT | CASSWGGHSNQPPQHF
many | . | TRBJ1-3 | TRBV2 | TGTGCCAGCAGTGAGAGACCGTCTGGAAACACCATATATTTT | CASSERPSGNTIYF
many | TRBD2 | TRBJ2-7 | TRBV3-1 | TGTGCCAGCAGCCAAGATCTGGCGGGACTAAGCTCCTACGAGCAGTACTTC | CASSQDLAGLSSYEQYF
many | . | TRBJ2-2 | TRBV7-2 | TGTGCCAGCAGCCCAGCCCGCGGGGAGCTGTTTTTT | CASSPARGELFF
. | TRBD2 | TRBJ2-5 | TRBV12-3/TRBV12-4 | TGTGCCAGCAGTTCTGCGGGAGGGGGAAGAGAGACCCAGTACTTC | CASSSAGGGRETQYF
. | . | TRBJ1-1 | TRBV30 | TGTGCCTGGAGTGTAAGTCAGAAGAACACTGAAGCTTTCTTT | CAWSVSQKNTEAFF
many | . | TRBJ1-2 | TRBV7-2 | TGTGCCAGCAGCTTAGGGCAGAGGGTGGGTGGCTACACCTTC | CASSLGQRVGGYTF
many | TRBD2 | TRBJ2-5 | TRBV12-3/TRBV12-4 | TGTGCCAGCAGTCGACTAGCGGGGGGGCCCCAAGAGACCCAGTACTTC | CASSRLAGGPQETQYF
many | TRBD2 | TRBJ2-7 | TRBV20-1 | TGCAGTGCTAGGAGCGGGAGCCCGCCCGAGCAGTACTTC | CSARSGSPPEQYF
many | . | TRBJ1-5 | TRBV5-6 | TGTGCCAGCAGCTTTCGGGGAGGGATTCAGCCCCAGCATTTT | CASSFRGGIQPQHF
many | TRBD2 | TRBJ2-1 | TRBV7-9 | TGTGCCAGCAGCTTTCACCTACGCGGGGGGGCAGGGGAGCAGTTCTTC | CASSFHLRGGAGEQFF
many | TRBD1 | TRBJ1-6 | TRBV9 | TGTGCCAGCAGCGCAAGGACAGGGGGCTCTAATTCACCCCTCCACTTT | CASSARTGGSNSPLHF
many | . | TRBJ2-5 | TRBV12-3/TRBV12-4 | TGTGCCAGCAGTTTCTCCAGGGGCGCGAGAGAGACCCAGTACTTC | CASSFSRGARETQYF
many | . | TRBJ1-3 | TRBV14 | TGTGCCAGCAGCCATCGAAGAAGCTCTGGAAACACCATATATTTT | CASSHRRSSGNTIYF
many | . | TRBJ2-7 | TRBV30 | TGTGCCTGGAGTGTAGGCAGCACCTACGAGCAGTACTTC | CAWSVGSTYEQYF
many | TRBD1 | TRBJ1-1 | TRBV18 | TGTGCCAGCTCACGTTCGACAGGGGTTAACACTGAAGCTTTCTTT | CASSRSTGVNTEAFF
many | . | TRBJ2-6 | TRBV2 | TGTGCCAGCGGTCAGCAAAACTCTGGGGCCAACGTCCTGACTTTC | CASGQQNSGANVLTF
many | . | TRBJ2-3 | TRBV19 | TGTGCCAGTAGTATAGGGGACGGGATTCCGACAGATACGCAGTATTTT | CASSIGDGIPTDTQYF
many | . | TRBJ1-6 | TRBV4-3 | TGCGCCAGCAGCCAAGATTGGACACCCAATTCACCCCTCCACTTT | CASSQDWTPNSPLHF